Following are 26 T cell receptor beta chains from one sample sequenced in a study of blood T cell repertoires in COVID-19. Assay: immunoSEQ multiplex PCR; the TCRdb copy retains only in-frame clones and omits some. This sample has a few hundred thousand clones, with approximately 85% found just once. Sequencing used PBMCs or T cells enriched from blood (not recorded which). The source of these receptors is a woman in her forties or fifties who had been exposed to COVID-19.

The chain has TRBV5-4 and TRBJ1-2; D is uncertain. The CDR3 consists of 13 residues. V lost 5 bases, J lost 7 bases, and 15 bases lay in between. Germline CDR1 and CDR2: SGHNT and YYREEE (reference sequence). For the CDR3, the DNA is TGTGCCAGCAGTGACAAACTCTTAGGTGGCTACACCTTC. Encoded protein: CASSDKLLGGYTF.

This clone was counted once. The V call is TRBV3-1 (or the pseudogene TRBV3-2), the J call TRBJ1-1, with no clear D. The length of the CDR3 is 15 residues. V lost 4 bases, J lost 2 bases, and 14 bases lay in between. Germline values: CDR1 LGHDT, CDR2 YNNKEL (reference sequence). CDR3 sequence (DNA): TGTGCCAGCAGCCCAATCCCAAGCGGAAACACTGAAGCTTTCTTT. It codes for CASSPIPSGNTEAFF.

The chain has TRBV9 and TRBJ2-5; maybe TRBD2 (6 bases). The CDR3 is made up of 14 amino acids. Germline assignment: CDR1 SGDLS and CDR2 YYNGEE. V lost 4 bases and J 1 base, leaving 11 bases between the germline ends. As DNA, the CDR3 is TGTGCCAGCAGCCCCCACGGGGGCCAAGAGACCCAGTACTTC. Its protein product is CASSPHGGQETQYF. Full variable domain (outside the CDR3, taken from reference TRBV9 and TRBJ2-5): DSGVTQTPKHLITATGQRVTLRCSPRSGDLSVYWYQQSLDQGLQFLIQYYNGEERAKGNILERFSAQQFPDLHSELNLSSLELGDSALYFCASSPHGGQETQYFGPGTRLLVL.

This clone has just one count. The rearrangement uses TRBV15 and TRBJ2-2, with 8 bases identical to TRBD1. The CDR3 consists of 16 residues. Germline CDR1 is LNHNV and CDR2 is YYDKDF (reference sequence). The J segment lost 3 bases and the V segment lost 3 bases, leaving 6 bases of the junction unmatched. DNA for the CDR3: TGTGCCACCAGCAGCGGACAGGGAACGGACACCGGGGAGCTGTTTTTT. Amino acids: CATSSGQGTDTGELFF.

This chain links TRBV29-1 with TRBJ2-4; 11 nucleotides line up with TRBD2. Germline CDR1 SQVTM, CDR2 ANQGSEA. The CDR3 has 14 amino acids. The V segment lost 6 bases and the J segment 8 bases; nucleotides outside the gene matches: 9. In DNA, the CDR3 is TGCAGCGTCAGAGGGACTAGCGGAGGGGACATTCAGTACTTC. This gives the protein CSVRGTSGGDIQYF.

V is TRBV5-1 and J is TRBJ1-6, with 7 bases that match TRBD1. Losses at the gene ends were 4 bases for V and 6 bases for J; bases not matched to a gene: 10. The CDR3 spans 16 residues. CDR1 and CDR2 (germline): SGHRS, YFSETQ. CDR3: CASSPNRQGANSPLHF. CDR3 DNA: TGCGCCAGCAGCCCCAACCGACAGGGAGCTAATTCACCCCTCCACTTT.

This chain connects TRBV5-1 to TRBJ1-6; D is possibly TRBD1 (6 bases). This CDR3 comprises 15 residues. Trimming removed 0 bases at V and 10 bases at J, with 14 bases between. Per germline, CDR1 SGHRS and CDR2 YFSETQ. CDR3 nucleotide sequence: TGCGCCAGCAGCTTGGCCTCAGGGGACGGATCACCCCTCCACTTT. It specifies CASSLASGDGSPLHF.

The chain combines TRBV4-3 with TRBJ2-7, with 7 bases lining up with TRBD1. Germline CDR1 LGHNA, CDR2 YSLEER. The CDR3 sequence is 19 residues long. The junction had 16 bases not matched to a gene; V was cut back by 0 bases and J by 2 bases. CDR3 coding DNA: TGCGCCAGCAGCCAAGATCCTCAAAGTAGGACAGGTCCACCCTACGAGCAGTACTTC. This encodes CASSQDPQSRTGPPYEQYF.

V and J are TRBV19 and TRBJ2-2; D gene unclear. Trimming took off 6 bases at V and 6 bases at J, with 11 bases between the two ends. The CDR3 totals 13 residues. Germline loops: CDR1 LNHDA, CDR2 SQIVND (reference sequence). CDR3 in amino acids: CASSPLLPGELFF. The CDR3 bases are TGTGCCAGTAGCCCCTTACTTCCCGGGGAGCTGTTTTTT.

The chain uses TRBV5-5 and TRBJ2-7; 12 nucleotides agree with TRBD2. The CDR3 loop spans 14 amino acids. Trimming at V came to 3 bases and at J to 5 bases, leaving 3 bases not matched to a gene. Germline V lookup: CDR1 SGHKS, CDR2 YYEKEE (reference sequence). Written as DNA, the CDR3 is TGTGCCAGCAGCTCGACTAGCGGGGGTCACGAGCAGTACTTC. Protein product: CASSSTSGGHEQYF.

The V gene is TRBV5-8, the J gene TRBJ2-5; 8 nucleotides align to TRBD1. The CDR3 spans 13 residues. Unmatched junction bases numbered 2, after V lost 4 bases and J lost 3 bases. Germline loops: CDR1 SGHTS, CDR2 YDEGEE. This chain's CDR3 is CASSRGQEETQYF. The CDR3, as DNA: TGTGCCAGCAGCCGGGGACAGGAAGAGACCCAGTACTTC.

The genes are TRBV3-1 (or the pseudogene TRBV3-2) and TRBJ1-4; 10 nucleotides agree with TRBD1. The J segment lost 12 bases and the V segment lost 4 bases, leaving 14 bases of the junction unmatched. CDR1 and CDR2 (germline): LGHDT, YNNKEL (reference sequence). This CDR3 spans 16 amino acids. CDR3 amino acids: CASSRTRQGANGQLFF. The CDR3 nucleotides are TGTGCCAGCAGCCGTACCCGACAGGGGGCCAATGGTCAACTGTTTTTT.

Turning to this clone: One end of the junction fails to match germline, which may point to a read error. The chain couples TRBV12-3 or TRBV12-4 to TRBJ1-2; perhaps TRBD1 as D (6 bases). This CDR3 spans 13 amino acids. The CDR3 spells CASSLRDNSGYTF. Written as DNA, the CDR3 is TGTGCCAGCAGTCTCCGGGACAACTCTGGCTACACCTTC.

The count of this clone is one. This rearrangement joins TRBV28 to TRBJ1-1; no firm D call. Germline CDR1 is MDHEN and CDR2 is SYDVKM. This CDR3 region has 16 residues. The germline V and J ends were trimmed by 6 bases and 0 bases, with 17 bases remaining between them. Here the CDR3 DNA reads TGTGCCAGCAGGCGGCAGATCCTACGACTGAACACTGAAGCTTTCTTT. This codes for CASRRQILRLNTEAFF.

The CDR3: CASSPGQGRGTDTQYF. The CDR3 coding sequence is TGTGCCAGCAGCCCAGGACAGGGAAGAGGCACAGATACGCAGTATTTT. The rearrangement joins TRBV7-2 to TRBJ2-3; 8 bases agree with TRBD1. The CDR3 runs 16 residues. Germline V gene data show CDR1 as SGHTA and CDR2 as FQGNSA. J gave up 1 base and V 5 bases, and 8 bases lay outside the gene matches. Supplemented by reference TRBV7-2 and TRBJ2-3, the full variable domain reads GAGVSQSPSNKVTEKGKDVELRCDPISGHTALYWYRQSLGQGLEFLIYFQGNSAPDKSGLPSDRFSAERTGGSVSTLTIQRTQQEDSAVYLCASSPGQGRGTDTQYFGPGTRLTVL.

This sequence joins TRBV5-1 and TRBJ1-1; perhaps TRBD1 as D (6 bases). Germline V gene lookup returns CDR1 SGHRS and CDR2 YFSETQ. Trimming left V 2 bases short and J 5 bases short, with 10 bases between. CDR3 length: 13 amino acids. CDR3 in amino acids: CASSFGGRTEAFF. CDR3 in DNA: TGCGCCAGCAGCTTCGGGGGGCGGACTGAAGCTTTCTTT.

The chain employs TRBV19 and TRBJ2-3; D possibly corresponds to TRBD2 (5 bases). This CDR3 spans 14 amino acids. With 10 bases removed from V and 2 bases from J, the gap between germline ends came to 16 bases. Germline V gives CDR1 LNHDA, CDR2 SQIVND (reference sequence). In DNA, the CDR3 is TGTGCCACCCGGGATCCCCCAAACACAGATACGCAGTATTTT. It codes for CATRDPPNTDTQYF.

The rearrangement joins TRBV7-2 to TRBJ1-1; TRBD1 aligns across 11 bases. J was trimmed by 7 bases and V by 5 bases; bases with no gene match: 9. Germline CDR1 is SGHTA and CDR2 is FQGNSA. CDR3 length equals 15 residues. CDR3 sequence reads: CASSLLGTGGLEAFF. The CDR3 DNA follows: TGTGCCAGCAGCCTCCTAGGGACAGGGGGTCTTGAAGCTTTCTTT.

The chain couples TRBV5-4 to TRBJ2-5, with 7 bases aligning to TRBD2. After removal of 1 base from V and 4 bases from J, the junction contained 1 base not matched to a gene. CDR1 is SGHNT, CDR2 YYREEE, per germline (reference sequence). The CDR3 is made up of 13 amino acids. CDR3 DNA: TGTGCCAGCAGCTTGTGGGGGGGAGAGACCCAGTACTTC. Translated, it gives CASSLWGGETQYF.

V is TRBV9 and J is TRBJ1-1; D gene ambiguous. The V end was cut by 5 bases, the J end by 1 base, with 15 bases between. Germline CDR1 is SGDLS and CDR2 is YYNGEE. The CDR3 covers 15 residues. The CDR3: CASSQTMGRNTEAFF. Here the CDR3 DNA reads TGTGCCAGCAGTCAAACCATGGGCCGGAACACTGAAGCTTTCTTT.

The CDR3 sequence is CAWSRLGGTDTQYF. DNA of the CDR3: TGTGCCTGGAGCCGACTAGGCGGCACAGATACGCAGTATTTT. The chain couples TRBV30 to TRBJ2-3, with a tentative D call TRBD2 (6 bases). This CDR3 has 14 residues. V shed 3 bases and J shed 1 base, with 11 bases lying between them. Germline V CDR1 and CDR2: GTSNPN, SVGIG (reference sequence).

This chain links TRBV9 with TRBJ2-2; D unresolved. CDR1 SGDLS and CDR2 YYNGEE come from the germline V gene. V was shortened by 0 bases and J by 5 bases, with 5 bases between the two germline ends. There are 13 residues in the CDR3. This CDR3 reads CASSVVTTGELFF. CDR3 sequence (DNA): TGTGCCAGCAGCGTAGTAACTACCGGGGAGCTGTTTTTT.

The chain combines TRBV7-2 with TRBJ2-7, with D possibly being TRBD2 (7 bases). The CDR3 has 13 residues. CDR1 and CDR2 from the germline V gene are SGHTA and FQGNSA. V lost 4 bases to trimming and J lost 7 bases, with 14 bases between them. The chain's CDR3 is CASSSGGLREQYF. CDR3 DNA: TGTGCCAGCAGCTCCGGGGGGCTCAGGGAGCAGTACTTC. The whole variable domain, remainder taken from reference TRBV7-2 and TRBJ2-7, is GAGVSQSPSNKVTEKGKDVELRCDPISGHTALYWYRQSLGQGLEFLIYFQGNSAPDKSGLPSDRFSAERTGGSVSTLTIQRTQQEDSAVYLCASSSGGLREQYFGPGTRLTVT.

The chain links TRBV6-5 to TRBJ2-5, with D possibly TRBD1 on 6 matching bases. The CDR3 is made up of 13 amino acids. Germline V gene lookup returns CDR1 MNHEY and CDR2 SVGAGI. The V end was cut by 6 bases, the J end by 2 bases, with 10 bases between. In DNA, the CDR3 is TGTGCCAGCAGCCTTGACAGGCAAGAGACCCAGTACTTC. It codes for CASSLDRQETQYF.

The CDR3 sequence: CASSLLAATGELFF. CDR3 DNA: TGTGCCAGCAGCTTACTAGCGGCGACCGGGGAGCTGTTTTTT. J is TRBJ2-2 and V is TRBV7-2; 7 bases are shared with TRBD2. Germline V CDR1 and CDR2: SGHTA, FQGNSA. The CDR3 has 14 amino acids. V gave up 2 bases and J gave up 5 bases; unmatched junction bases: 2.

The chain links TRBV7-9 to TRBJ1-4; 7 positions match TRBD1. CDR3 size: 16 residues. Trimming removed 5 bases from V and 5 bases from J; junction bases left unmatched: 11. CDR1 SEHNR and CDR2 FQNEAQ come from the germline V gene (reference sequence). For the CDR3, the DNA is TGTGCCAGCAGCGAGCTACCGGGACAGTCCAATGAAAAACTGTTTTTT. Translated, it gives CASSELPGQSNEKLFF.